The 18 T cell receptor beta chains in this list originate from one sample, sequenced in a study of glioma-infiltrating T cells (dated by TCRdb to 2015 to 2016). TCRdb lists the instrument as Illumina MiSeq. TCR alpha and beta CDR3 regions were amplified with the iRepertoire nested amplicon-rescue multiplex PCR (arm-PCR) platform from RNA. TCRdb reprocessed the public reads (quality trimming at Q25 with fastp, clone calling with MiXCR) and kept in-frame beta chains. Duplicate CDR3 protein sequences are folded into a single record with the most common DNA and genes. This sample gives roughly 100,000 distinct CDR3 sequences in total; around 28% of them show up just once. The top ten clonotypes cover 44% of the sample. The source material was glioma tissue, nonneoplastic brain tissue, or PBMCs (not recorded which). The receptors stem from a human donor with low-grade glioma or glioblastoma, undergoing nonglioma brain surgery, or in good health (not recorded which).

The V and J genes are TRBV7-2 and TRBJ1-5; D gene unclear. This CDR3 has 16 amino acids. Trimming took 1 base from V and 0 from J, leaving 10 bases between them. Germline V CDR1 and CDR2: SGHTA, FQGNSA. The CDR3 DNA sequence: TGTGCCAGCAGCTTAGTCAGGACCTATAGCAATCAGCCCCAGCATTTT. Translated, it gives CASSLVRTYSNQPQHF.

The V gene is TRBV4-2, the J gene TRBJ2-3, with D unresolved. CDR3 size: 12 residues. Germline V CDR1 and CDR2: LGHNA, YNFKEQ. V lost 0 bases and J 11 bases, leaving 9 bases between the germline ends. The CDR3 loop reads CASSQEHGKQYF. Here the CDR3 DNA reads TGTGCCAGCAGCCAAGAGCATGGAAAGCAGTATTTT.

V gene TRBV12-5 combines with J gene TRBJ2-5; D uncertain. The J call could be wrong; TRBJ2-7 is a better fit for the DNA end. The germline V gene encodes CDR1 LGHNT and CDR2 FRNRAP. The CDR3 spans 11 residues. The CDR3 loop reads CASGKNYEQYF. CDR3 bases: TGTGCTTCAGGAAAGAACTACGAGCAGTACTTC.

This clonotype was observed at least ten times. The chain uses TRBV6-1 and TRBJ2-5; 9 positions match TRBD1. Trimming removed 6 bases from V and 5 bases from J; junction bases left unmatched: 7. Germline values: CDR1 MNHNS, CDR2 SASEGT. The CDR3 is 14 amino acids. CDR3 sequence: CASRGQGGAETQYF. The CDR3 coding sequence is TGTGCCAGCAGGGGACAGGGAGGTGCGGAGACCCAGTACTTC.

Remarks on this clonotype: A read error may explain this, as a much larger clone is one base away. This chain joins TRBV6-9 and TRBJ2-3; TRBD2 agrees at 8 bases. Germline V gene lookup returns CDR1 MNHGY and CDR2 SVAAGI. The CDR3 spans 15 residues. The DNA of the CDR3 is TGTGCCAACAGTTACGACAGCGGGGGAGGAGATACGCAGTATTTT. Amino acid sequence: CANSYDSGGGDTQYF.

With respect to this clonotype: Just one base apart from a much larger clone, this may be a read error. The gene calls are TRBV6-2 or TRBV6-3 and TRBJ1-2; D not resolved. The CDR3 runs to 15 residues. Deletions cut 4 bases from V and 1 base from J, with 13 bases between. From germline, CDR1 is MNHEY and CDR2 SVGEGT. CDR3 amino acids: CASSFSAGGNYGYTF. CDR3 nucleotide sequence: TGTGCCAGCAGTTTCTCGGCTGGCGGTAACTATGGCTACACCTTC.

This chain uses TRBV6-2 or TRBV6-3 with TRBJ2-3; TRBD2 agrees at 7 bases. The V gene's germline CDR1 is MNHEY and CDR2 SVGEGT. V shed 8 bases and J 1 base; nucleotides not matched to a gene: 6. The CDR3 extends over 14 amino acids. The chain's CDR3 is CASRTAGGTDTQYF. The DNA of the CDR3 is TGTGCCAGCCGCACTGCGGGGGGCACAGATACGCAGTATTTT.

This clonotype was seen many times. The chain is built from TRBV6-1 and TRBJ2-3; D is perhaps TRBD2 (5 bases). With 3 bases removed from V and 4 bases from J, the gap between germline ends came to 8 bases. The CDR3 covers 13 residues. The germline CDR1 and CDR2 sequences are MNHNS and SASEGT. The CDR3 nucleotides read TGTGCCAGCAGTGAGGTCGGGGCAGATACGCAGTATTTT. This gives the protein CASSEVGADTQYF.

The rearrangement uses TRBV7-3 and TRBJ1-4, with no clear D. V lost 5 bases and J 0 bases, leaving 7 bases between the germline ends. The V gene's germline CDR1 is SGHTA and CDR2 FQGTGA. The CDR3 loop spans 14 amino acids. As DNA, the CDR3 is TGTGCCAGCAGCCCGTCCGCAACTAATGAAAAACTGTTTTTT. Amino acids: CASSPSATNEKLFF. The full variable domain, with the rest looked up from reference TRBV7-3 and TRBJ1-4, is GAGVSQTPSNKVTEKGKYVELRCDPISGHTALYWYRQSLGQGPEFLIYFQGTGAADDSGLPNDRFFAVRPEGSVSTLKIQRTERGDSAVYLCASSPSATNEKLFFGSGTQLSVL.

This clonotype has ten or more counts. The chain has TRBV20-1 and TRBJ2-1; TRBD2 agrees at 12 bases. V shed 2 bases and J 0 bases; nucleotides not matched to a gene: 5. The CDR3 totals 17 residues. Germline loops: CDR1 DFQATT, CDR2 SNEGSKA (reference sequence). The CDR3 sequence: CSARSSGGASSYNEQFF. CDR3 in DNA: TGCAGTGCTAGATCTAGCGGGGGGGCCTCCTCCTACAATGAGCAGTTCTTC.

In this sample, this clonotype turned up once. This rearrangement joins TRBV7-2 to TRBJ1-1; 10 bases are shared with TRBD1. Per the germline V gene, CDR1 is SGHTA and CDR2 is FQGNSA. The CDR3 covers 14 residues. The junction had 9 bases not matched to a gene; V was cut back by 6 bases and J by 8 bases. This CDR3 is CASRSTGTGVEAFF. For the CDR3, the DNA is TGTGCCAGCAGATCAACCGGGACAGGGGTCGAAGCTTTCTTT.

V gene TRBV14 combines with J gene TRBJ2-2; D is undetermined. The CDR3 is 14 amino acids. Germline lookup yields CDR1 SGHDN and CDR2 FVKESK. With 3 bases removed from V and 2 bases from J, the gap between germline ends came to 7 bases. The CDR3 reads CASSQLTNTGELFF. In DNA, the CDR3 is TGTGCCAGCAGCCAGTTAACCAACACCGGGGAGCTGTTTTTT.

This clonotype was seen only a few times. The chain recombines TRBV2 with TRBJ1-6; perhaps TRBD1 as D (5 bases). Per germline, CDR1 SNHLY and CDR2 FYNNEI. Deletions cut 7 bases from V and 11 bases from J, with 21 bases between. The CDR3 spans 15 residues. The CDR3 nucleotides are TGTGCCAGCACCCTCCAGGTAGGGGTTCGGGCACCCCTCCACTTT. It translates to CASTLQVGVRAPLHF.

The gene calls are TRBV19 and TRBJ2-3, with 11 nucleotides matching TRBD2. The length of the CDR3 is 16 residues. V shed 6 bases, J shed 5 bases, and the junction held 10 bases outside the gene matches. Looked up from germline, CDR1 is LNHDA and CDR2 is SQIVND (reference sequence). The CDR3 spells CASRLTSGAQGDTQYF. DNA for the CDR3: TGTGCCAGTAGATTGACTAGCGGGGCCCAGGGAGATACGCAGTATTTT. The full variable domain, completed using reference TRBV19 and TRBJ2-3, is DGGITQSPKYLFRKEGQNVTLSCEQNLNHDAMYWYRQDPGQGLRLIYYSQIVNDFQKGDIAEGYSVSREKKESFPLTVTSAQKNPTAFYLCASRLTSGAQGDTQYFGPGTRLTVL.

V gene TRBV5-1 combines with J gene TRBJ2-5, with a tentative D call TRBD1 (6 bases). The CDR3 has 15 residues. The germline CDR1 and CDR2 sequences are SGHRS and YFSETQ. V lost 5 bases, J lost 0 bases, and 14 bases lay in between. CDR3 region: CASSPAGAYQETQYF. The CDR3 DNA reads TGCGCCAGCAGTCCCGCAGGGGCGTACCAAGAGACCCAGTACTTC.

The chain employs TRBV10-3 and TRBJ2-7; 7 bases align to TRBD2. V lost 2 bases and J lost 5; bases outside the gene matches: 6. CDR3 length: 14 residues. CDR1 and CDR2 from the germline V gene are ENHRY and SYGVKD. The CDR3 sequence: CAISEGRAVDEQYF. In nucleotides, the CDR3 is TGTGCCATCAGTGAGGGGAGGGCGGTTGACGAGCAGTACTTC.

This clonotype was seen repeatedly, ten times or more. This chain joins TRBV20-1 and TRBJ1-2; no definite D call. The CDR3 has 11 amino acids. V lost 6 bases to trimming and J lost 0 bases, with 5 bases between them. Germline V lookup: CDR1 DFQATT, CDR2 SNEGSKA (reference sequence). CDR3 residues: CSARANYGYTF. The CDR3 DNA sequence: TGCAGTGCCCGAGCTAACTATGGCTACACCTTC.

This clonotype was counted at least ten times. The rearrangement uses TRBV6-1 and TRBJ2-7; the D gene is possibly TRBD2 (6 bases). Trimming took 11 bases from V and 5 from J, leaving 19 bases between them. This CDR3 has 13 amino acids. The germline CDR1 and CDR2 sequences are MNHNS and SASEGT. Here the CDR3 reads CACMSGEADEQYF. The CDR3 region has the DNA TGTGCCTGCATGTCCGGGGAGGCGGACGAGCAGTACTTC.